Described below is a single T cell receptor beta chain sequence and its context. The antigen is unknown. The data originate from a study of T cell responses to AZD1222 COVID-19 vaccine. Regarding the study as a whole: Spike-specific TCR depth and breadth grew after two AZD1222 doses.

Only in-frame clones appear in the TCRdb table, and some are missing; sequencing was by immunoSEQ multiplex PCR. This sample carries more than 85,000 clones, 82% of them seen once, and the ten largest clones take 5%. This TCR derives from an adult in good health. Sequencing was performed on peripheral blood, taken on day 0 of AZD1222 vaccination.

CDR3 sequence reads: CATSRDFSSAGELFF. CDR3 sequence (DNA): TGTGCCACCAGCAGAGATTTCAGTTCTGCCGGGGAGCTGTTTTTT. The chain has TRBV15 and TRBJ2-2; D is undetermined. The V gene lost 0 bases and the J gene lost 6 bases, with 11 bases spanning the gap. This CDR3 contains 15 residues. Per the germline V gene, CDR1 is LNHNV and CDR2 is YYDKDF (reference sequence).